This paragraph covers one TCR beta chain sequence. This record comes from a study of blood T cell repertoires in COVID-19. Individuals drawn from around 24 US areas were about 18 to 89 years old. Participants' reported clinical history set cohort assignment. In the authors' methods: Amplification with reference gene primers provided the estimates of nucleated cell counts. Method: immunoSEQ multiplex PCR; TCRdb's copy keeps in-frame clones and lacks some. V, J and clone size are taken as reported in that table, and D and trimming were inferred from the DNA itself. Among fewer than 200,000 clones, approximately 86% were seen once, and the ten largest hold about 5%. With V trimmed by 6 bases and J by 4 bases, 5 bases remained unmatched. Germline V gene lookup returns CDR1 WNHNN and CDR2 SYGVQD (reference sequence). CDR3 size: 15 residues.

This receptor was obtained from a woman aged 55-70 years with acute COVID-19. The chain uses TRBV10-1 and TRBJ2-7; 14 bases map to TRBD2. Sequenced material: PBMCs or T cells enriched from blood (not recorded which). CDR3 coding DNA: TGCGCCAGCAGCCTGGGACTAGCGGGAGAATACGAGCAGTACTTC. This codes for CASSLGLAGEYEQYF.